These 22 T cell receptor beta chains were all obtained from the same sample, sequenced in a study of PD-1 blockade in classical Hodgkin lymphoma. Time point denoted: newly diagnosed, previously untreated cHL patient sample. Thawed PBMCs underwent magnetic negative selection to yield purified CD4+ T cells. Generated by immunoSEQ multiplex PCR, the TCRdb table keeps only in-frame clones and is missing some. The data contain more than 15,000 clones, around 92% of them singletons. Sequenced material: CD4+ T cells from blood. All receptors come from a human donor with classical Hodgkin lymphoma.

The V gene is TRBV10-1, the J gene TRBJ2-2, with TRBD1 matching over 9 bases. The CDR3 is 15 residues long. Germline-derived CDR1 and CDR2 are WNHNN and SYGVQD (reference sequence). The V gene end was trimmed by 5 bases and the J gene end by 9 bases; junction bases not matched to a gene: 10. The DNA for the CDR3 is TGCGCCAGCAGTCCGGGGGACAGGGATCTCCGGGAGCTGTTTTTT. Amino acids: CASSPGDRDLRELFF.

The genes are TRBV7-9 and TRBJ2-3; D is perhaps TRBD2 (5 bases). Germline V gene sequence: CDR1 SEHNR, CDR2 FQNEAQ (reference sequence). CDR3 length equals 12 residues. Trimming removed 5 bases at V and 4 bases at J, with 7 bases between. DNA for the CDR3: TGTGCCAGCAGCCCAGCGGCAGATACGCAGTATTTT. This translates into CASSPAADTQYF.

The CDR3 DNA follows: TGTGCCTGGAGAGTAGGTGCTGGAAACACCATATATTTT. This gives the protein CAWRVGAGNTIYF. The chain recombines TRBV30 with TRBJ1-3; D is undetermined. Trimming cost V 3 bases and J 2 bases, with 8 bases left between them. The CDR3 covers 13 residues. CDR1 GTSNPN and CDR2 SVGIG come from the germline V gene (reference sequence). Supplemented by reference TRBV30 and TRBJ1-3, the full variable domain reads SQTIHQWPATLVQPVGSPLSLECTVEGTSNPNLYWYRQAAGRGLQLLFYSVGIGQISSEVPQNLSASRPQDRQFILSSKKLLLSDSGFYLCAWRVGAGNTIYFGEGSWLTVV.

This chain connects TRBV2 to TRBJ2-1; D is unresolved. Trimming removed 5 bases at V and 5 bases at J, with 4 bases between. Germline CDR1 and CDR2: SNHLY and FYNNEI. CDR3 length: 11 residues. CDR3 nucleotides: TGTGCCAGCAGTTTCGACAATGAGCAGTTCTTC. This sequence encodes CASSFDNEQFF.

J is TRBJ2-5 and V is TRBV7-6, with D perhaps given as TRBD1 or TRBD2 (5 bases each). With 5 bases removed from V and 2 bases from J, the gap between germline ends came to 6 bases. The CDR3 runs to 12 residues. Per germline, CDR1 SGHVS and CDR2 FNYEAQ. The CDR3 is CASSEGQETQYF. DNA for the CDR3: TGTGCCAGCAGCGAGGGGCAAGAGACCCAGTACTTC.

This rearrangement joins TRBV15 to TRBJ2-5; no clear D. This CDR3 has 14 residues. Germline V gene sequence: CDR1 LNHNV, CDR2 YYDKDF (reference sequence). Deletions cut 0 bases from V and 2 bases from J, with 7 bases between. CDR3 sequence (DNA): TGTGCCACCAGCAGAGATCGGAATCAAGAGACCCAGTACTTC. Amino acid sequence: CATSRDRNQETQYF.

This chain connects TRBV18 to TRBJ1-1; D is unclear. Germline assignment: CDR1 KGHSH and CDR2 LQKENI. The CDR3 covers 15 residues. V dropped 0 bases and J dropped 2 bases, with 10 bases sitting between them. The CDR3 DNA reads TGTGCCAGCTCACCACCGAGCGCTTCCAACACTGAAGCTTTCTTT. It is translated as CASSPPSASNTEAFF.

The V and J genes are TRBV5-1 and TRBJ1-1; D is uncertain. The CDR3 consists of 13 residues. With 0 bases removed from V and 1 base from J, the gap between germline ends came to 4 bases. Per germline, CDR1 SGHRS and CDR2 YFSETQ. This CDR3 is CASSLEANTEAFF. CDR3 coding DNA: TGCGCCAGCAGCTTGGAAGCGAACACTGAAGCTTTCTTT.

The chain carries TRBV6-6 and TRBJ1-2; tentatively, D is TRBD1 (5 bases). The CDR3 has 14 residues. Trimming removed 0 bases from V and 5 bases from J, with 10 bases in between. Germline lookup yields CDR1 MNHNY and CDR2 SVGAGI (reference sequence). The CDR3, as DNA: TGTGCCAGCAGTTACTCGGTAGGGGAGTATGGCTACACCTTC. The encoded protein is CASSYSVGEYGYTF.

The chain is built from TRBV29-1 and TRBJ1-6; 7 bases align to TRBD1. With V trimmed by 7 bases and J by 9 bases, 9 bases remained unmatched. Looked up from germline, CDR1 is SQVTM and CDR2 is ANQGSEA. CDR3 length equals 13 residues. This chain's CDR3 is CSASQGGGSPLHF. CDR3 sequence (DNA): TGCAGCGCAAGTCAGGGGGGCGGTTCACCCCTCCACTTT.

This chain links TRBV19 with TRBJ1-2; D uncertain. Germline V gene sequence: CDR1 LNHDA, CDR2 SQIVND (reference sequence). The length of the CDR3 is 13 residues. V shed 8 bases and J shed 8 bases, with 18 bases lying between them. The CDR3 sequence: CASRTLGDGGYTF. DNA of the CDR3: TGTGCCAGTCGTACATTAGGAGACGGGGGCTACACCTTC.

The V and J genes are TRBV19 and TRBJ1-1; a weak D match, TRBD1 (5 bases). The germline V and J ends were trimmed by 5 bases and 3 bases, with 16 bases remaining between them. Germline-derived CDR1 and CDR2 are LNHDA and SQIVND (reference sequence). The CDR3 runs to 15 residues. Here the CDR3 reads CASSLMGGADTEAFF. In DNA form, the CDR3 reads TGTGCCAGTAGTTTGATGGGGGGTGCGGACACTGAAGCTTTCTTT.

The chain has TRBV18 and TRBJ2-1, with a weak D call TRBD2 (5 bases). CDR3 length: 12 residues. V lost 2 bases to trimming and J lost 7 bases, with 6 bases between them. Germline V CDR1 and CDR2: KGHSH, LQKENI. The CDR3 here is CASSPRENEQFF. CDR3 in DNA: TGTGCCAGCTCACCAAGGGAGAATGAGCAGTTCTTC. The full variable domain, completed using reference TRBV18 and TRBJ2-1, is NAGVMQNPRHLVRRRGQEARLRCSPMKGHSHVYWYRQLPEEGLKFMVYLQKENIIDESGMPKERFSAEFPKEGPSILRIQQVVRGDSAAYFCASSPRENEQFFGPGTRLTVL.

In this sample, this clone turned up once. In DNA form, the CDR3 reads TGCGCCAGCAGCTTGGGAGGCGGGAGGGCCCTATCCTACGAGCAGTACTTC. This translates into CASSLGGGRALSYEQYF. The chain has TRBV5-1 and TRBJ2-7; TRBD2 matches at 9 bases. Trimming at V came to 0 bases and at J to 1 base, leaving 8 bases not matched to a gene. The CDR3 runs 17 residues. The V gene's germline CDR1 is SGHRS and CDR2 YFSETQ.

V usage is TRBV4-1 and J usage is TRBJ2-1; 8 bases align to TRBD2. CDR1 and CDR2 from the germline V gene are MGHRA and YSYEKL. V was clipped by 1 base and J by 7 bases; unmatched bases: 9. This CDR3 region has 16 residues. The CDR3 bases are TGCGCCAGCAGCCAAGTCCGCTGGACTAGCATAAATGAGCAGTTCTTC. The encoded protein is CASSQVRWTSINEQFF.

The DNA for the CDR3 is TGCGCCAGCAGTGATTTTGAGACCGAAGATACGCAGTATTTT. This sequence encodes CASSDFETEDTQYF. The J gene is TRBJ2-3, the V gene TRBV10-1; D gene uncertain. V was cut by 3 bases and J by 5 bases, with 12 bases left in between. CDR1 and CDR2 from the germline V gene are WNHNN and SYGVQD (reference sequence). CDR3 length: 14 residues.

The chain carries TRBV5-4 and TRBJ1-2; 9 nucleotides match TRBD1. The germline V gene encodes CDR1 SGHNT and CDR2 YYREEE (reference sequence). This CDR3 has 14 amino acids. V lost 4 bases to trimming and J lost 0 bases; unmatched junction nucleotides: 1. The CDR3 DNA follows: TGTGCCAGCAGCCGGGACAGGGCTAACTATGGCTACACCTTC. Protein product: CASSRDRANYGYTF.

This sequence joins TRBV7-9 and TRBJ1-6; D might be TRBD1 (5 bases). The CDR3 has 13 amino acids. Trimming left V 5 bases short and J 14 bases short, with 16 bases between. Germline loops: CDR1 SEHNR, CDR2 FQNEAQ (reference sequence). CDR3 amino acids: CASSKRGVSALHF. DNA of the CDR3: TGTGCCAGCAGCAAGAGGGGTGTTTCGGCCCTCCACTTT.

CDR3 sequence reads: CASSLTSGGDYGYTF. CDR3 nucleotide sequence: TGTGCCAGCAGCTTAACATCCGGTGGTGACTATGGCTACACCTTC. V is TRBV13 and J is TRBJ1-2; D not certain. Trimming took off 2 bases at V and 3 bases at J, with 13 bases between the two ends. The CDR3 covers 15 residues. Germline V gene sequence: CDR1 PRHDT, CDR2 FYEKMQ (reference sequence).

This clone was detected only once. The genes are TRBV7-7 and TRBJ2-1; 15 bases align to TRBD2. V was pared by 2 bases and J by 7 bases, with 3 bases of the junction left unmatched. Germline V gene data show CDR1 as SSHAT and CDR2 as FNYEAQ (reference sequence). CDR3 length: 16 amino acids. CDR3 nucleotide sequence: TGTGCCAGCAGCTTATCAGGACTAGCGGGAGGGAATGAGCAGTTCTTC. It is translated as CASSLSGLAGGNEQFF.

The genes are TRBV2 and TRBJ2-3, with 12 bases lining up with TRBD2. After removal of 6 bases from V and 8 bases from J, the junction contained 9 bases not matched to a gene. The CDR3 runs to 15 residues. Germline CDR1 is SNHLY and CDR2 is FYNNEI. Here the CDR3 DNA reads TGTGCCAGCAGAGCCCGCCTAGCGGGAGGGCCTACGCAGTATTTT. It encodes CASRARLAGGPTQYF.

This clone was counted once. This rearrangement joins TRBV27 to TRBJ2-5, with TRBD2 identical over 7 bases. The tail of the sequence fits TRBJ2-7 better, so the J call may be wrong. This CDR3 region has 14 residues. CDR1 MNHEY and CDR2 SMNVEV come from the germline V gene (reference sequence). In nucleotides, the CDR3 is TGTGCCAGCAGTTTAGGGGGGGACTCCTACGAGCAGTACTTC. Its translation is CASSLGGDSYEQYF.